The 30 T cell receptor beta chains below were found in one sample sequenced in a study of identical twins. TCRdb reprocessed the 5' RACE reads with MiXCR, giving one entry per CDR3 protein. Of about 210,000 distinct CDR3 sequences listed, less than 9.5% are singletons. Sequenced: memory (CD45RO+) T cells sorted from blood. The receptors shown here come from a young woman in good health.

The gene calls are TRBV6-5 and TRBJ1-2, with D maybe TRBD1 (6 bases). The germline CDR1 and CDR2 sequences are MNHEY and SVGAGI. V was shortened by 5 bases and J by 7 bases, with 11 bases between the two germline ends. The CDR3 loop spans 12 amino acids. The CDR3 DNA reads TGTGCCAGCAGTGGGGGGGCTGGTGGCTACACCTTC. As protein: CASSGGAGGYTF.

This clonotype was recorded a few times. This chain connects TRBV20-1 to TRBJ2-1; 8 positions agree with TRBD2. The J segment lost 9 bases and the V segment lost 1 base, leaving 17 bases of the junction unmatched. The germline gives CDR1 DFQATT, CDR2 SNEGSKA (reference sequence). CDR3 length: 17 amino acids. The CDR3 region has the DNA TGCAGTGCTAGAGGTTCGGAGGGGACTAGACAGTATAGTGAGCAGTTCTTC. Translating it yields CSARGSEGTRQYSEQFF.

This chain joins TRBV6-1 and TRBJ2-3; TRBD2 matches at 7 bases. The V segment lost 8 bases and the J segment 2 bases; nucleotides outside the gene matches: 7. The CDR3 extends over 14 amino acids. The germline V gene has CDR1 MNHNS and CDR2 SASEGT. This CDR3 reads CASGRDLNTDTQYF. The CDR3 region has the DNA TGTGCCAGCGGGAGGGACCTAAACACAGATACGCAGTATTTT.

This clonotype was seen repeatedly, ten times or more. CDR3 sequence: CASNPGTGVEAFF. The CDR3 DNA follows: TGTGCCAGCAATCCCGGGACAGGGGTTGAAGCTTTCTTT. This sequence joins TRBV7-9 and TRBJ1-1, with 10 bases lining up with TRBD1. There are 13 residues in the CDR3. V lost 7 bases, J lost 7 bases, and 6 bases stayed unmatched. The germline V gene encodes CDR1 SEHNR and CDR2 FQNEAQ (reference sequence).

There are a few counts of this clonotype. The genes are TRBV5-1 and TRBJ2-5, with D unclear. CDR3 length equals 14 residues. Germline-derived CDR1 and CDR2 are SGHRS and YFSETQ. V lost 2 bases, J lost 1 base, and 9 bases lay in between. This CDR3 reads CASSFTGLQETQYF. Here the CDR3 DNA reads TGCGCCAGCAGCTTCACGGGTCTCCAAGAGACCCAGTACTTC.

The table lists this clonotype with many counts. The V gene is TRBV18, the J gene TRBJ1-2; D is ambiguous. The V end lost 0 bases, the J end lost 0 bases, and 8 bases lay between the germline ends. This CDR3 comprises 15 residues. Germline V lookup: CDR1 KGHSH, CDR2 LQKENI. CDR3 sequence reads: CASSPPMLSNYGYTF. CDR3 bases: TGTGCCAGCTCACCACCAATGCTTTCTAACTATGGCTACACCTTC.

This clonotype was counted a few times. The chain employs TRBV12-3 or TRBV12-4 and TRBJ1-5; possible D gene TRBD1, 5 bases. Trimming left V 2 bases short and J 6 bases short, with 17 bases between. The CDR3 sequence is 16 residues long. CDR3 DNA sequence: TGTGCCAGCAGTTTATTCGCTGGGGGGGTGGGTCAGCCCCAGCATTTT. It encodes CASSLFAGGVGQPQHF.

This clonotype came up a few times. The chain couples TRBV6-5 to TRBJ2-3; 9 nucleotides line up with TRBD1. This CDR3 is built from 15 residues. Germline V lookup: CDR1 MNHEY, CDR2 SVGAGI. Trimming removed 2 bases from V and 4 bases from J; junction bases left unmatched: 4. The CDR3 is CASSYRGQGPDTQYF. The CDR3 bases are TGTGCCAGCAGTTACAGGGGACAGGGCCCAGATACGCAGTATTTT.

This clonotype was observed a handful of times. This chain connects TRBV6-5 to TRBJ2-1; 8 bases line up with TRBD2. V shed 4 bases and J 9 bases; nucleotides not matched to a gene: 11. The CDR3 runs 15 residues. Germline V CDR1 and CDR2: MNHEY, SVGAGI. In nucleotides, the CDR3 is TGTGCCAGCAGTTCCCCCAGCGGGAGAGGTACTGAGCAGTTCTTC. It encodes CASSSPSGRGTEQFF.

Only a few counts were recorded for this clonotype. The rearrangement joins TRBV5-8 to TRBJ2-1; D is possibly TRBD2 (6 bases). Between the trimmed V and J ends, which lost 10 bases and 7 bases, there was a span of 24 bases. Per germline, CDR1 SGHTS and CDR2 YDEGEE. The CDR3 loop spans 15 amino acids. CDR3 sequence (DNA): TGTGCCGGGCTCGTCTCCCGGGACTTGGTTAATGAGCAGTTCTTC. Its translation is CAGLVSRDLVNEQFF.

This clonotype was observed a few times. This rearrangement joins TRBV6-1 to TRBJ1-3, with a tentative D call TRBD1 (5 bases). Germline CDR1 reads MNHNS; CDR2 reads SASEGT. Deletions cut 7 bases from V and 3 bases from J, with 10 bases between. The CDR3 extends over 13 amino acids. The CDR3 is CASTRGNGNTIYF. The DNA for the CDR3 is TGTGCCAGCACCCGGGGCAATGGAAACACCATATATTTT.

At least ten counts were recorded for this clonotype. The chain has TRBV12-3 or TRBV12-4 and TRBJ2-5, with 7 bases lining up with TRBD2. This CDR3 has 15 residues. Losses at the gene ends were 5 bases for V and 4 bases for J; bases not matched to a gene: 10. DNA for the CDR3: TGTGCCAGCAGTCTCCGACTAGCAACCATAGAGACCCAGTACTTC. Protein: CASSLRLATIETQYF.

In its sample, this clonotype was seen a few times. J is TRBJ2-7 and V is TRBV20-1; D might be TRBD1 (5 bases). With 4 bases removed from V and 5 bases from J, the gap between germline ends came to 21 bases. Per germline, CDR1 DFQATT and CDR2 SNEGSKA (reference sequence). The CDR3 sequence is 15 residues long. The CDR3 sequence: CSAMGVWGPAHEQYF. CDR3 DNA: TGCAGTGCTATGGGTGTCTGGGGCCCCGCTCACGAGCAGTACTTC.

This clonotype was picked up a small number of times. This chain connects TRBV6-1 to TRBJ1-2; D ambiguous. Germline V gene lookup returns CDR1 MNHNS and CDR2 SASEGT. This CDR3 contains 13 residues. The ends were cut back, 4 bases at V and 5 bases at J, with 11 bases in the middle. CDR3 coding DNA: TGTGCCAGCAGTGGAGGCAATTCATATGGCTACACCTTC. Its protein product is CASSGGNSYGYTF.

The CDR3 sequence is CASSELWSPLEQYF. Written as DNA, the CDR3 is TGCGCCAGCAGTGAGCTTTGGAGTCCCCTCGAGCAGTACTTC. This chain connects TRBV10-2 to TRBJ2-7; D unclear. Per germline, CDR1 WSHSY and CDR2 SAAADI. V was shortened by 2 bases and J by 6 bases, with 14 bases between the two germline ends. The CDR3 spans 14 residues.

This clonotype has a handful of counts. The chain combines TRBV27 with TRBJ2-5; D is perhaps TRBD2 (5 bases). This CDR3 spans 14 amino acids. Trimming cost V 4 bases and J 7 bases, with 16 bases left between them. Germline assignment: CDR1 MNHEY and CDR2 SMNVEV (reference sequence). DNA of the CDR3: TGTGCCAGCAGTTCCCTAGCCTTCGTTGGGACCCAGTACTTC. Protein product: CASSSLAFVGTQYF.

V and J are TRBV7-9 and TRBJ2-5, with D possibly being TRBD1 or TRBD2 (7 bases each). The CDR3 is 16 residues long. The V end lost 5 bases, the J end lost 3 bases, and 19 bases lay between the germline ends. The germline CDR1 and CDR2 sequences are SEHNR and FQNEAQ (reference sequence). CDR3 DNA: TGTGCCAGCAGCCCTAGATTGAGCGGGACAGAAGAGACCCAGTACTTC. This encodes CASSPRLSGTEETQYF.

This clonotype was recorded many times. CDR3 amino acids: CASSFSVTQGDTEAFF. CDR3 nucleotide sequence: TGTGCCAGCAGTTTCAGTGTGACACAGGGGGACACTGAAGCTTTCTTT. V usage is TRBV12-3 or TRBV12-4 and J usage is TRBJ1-1; 8 nucleotides align to TRBD1. J lost 3 bases, V lost 3 bases, and 9 bases had no gene match. This CDR3 is built from 16 residues.

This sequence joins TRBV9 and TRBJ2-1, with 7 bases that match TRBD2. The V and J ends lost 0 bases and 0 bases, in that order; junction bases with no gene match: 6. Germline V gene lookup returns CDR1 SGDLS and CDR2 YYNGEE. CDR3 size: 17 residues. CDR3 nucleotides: TGTGCCAGCAGCGTAGCTACGGGGGGAAGCTCCTACAATGAGCAGTTCTTC. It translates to CASSVATGGSSYNEQFF.

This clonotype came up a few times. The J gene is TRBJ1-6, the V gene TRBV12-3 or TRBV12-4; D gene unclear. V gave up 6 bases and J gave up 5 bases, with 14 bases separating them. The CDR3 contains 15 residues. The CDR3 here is CASSRVGRNNSPLHF. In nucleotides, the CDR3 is TGTGCCAGCAGCCGTGTGGGGAGAAATAATTCACCCCTCCACTTT.

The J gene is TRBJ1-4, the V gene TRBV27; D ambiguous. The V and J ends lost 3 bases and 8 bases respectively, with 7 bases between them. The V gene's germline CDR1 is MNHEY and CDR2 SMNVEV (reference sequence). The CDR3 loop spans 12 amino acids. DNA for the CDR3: TGTGCCAGCAGTTTGTTTGGAGAAAAACTGTTTTTT. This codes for CASSLFGEKLFF.

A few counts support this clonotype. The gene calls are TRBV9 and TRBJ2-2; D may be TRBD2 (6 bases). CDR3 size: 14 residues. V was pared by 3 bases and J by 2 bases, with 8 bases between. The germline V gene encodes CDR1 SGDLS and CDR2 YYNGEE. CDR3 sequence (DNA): TGTGCCAGCAGCGGGGGACTTAACACCGGGGAGCTGTTTTTT. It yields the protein CASSGGLNTGELFF.

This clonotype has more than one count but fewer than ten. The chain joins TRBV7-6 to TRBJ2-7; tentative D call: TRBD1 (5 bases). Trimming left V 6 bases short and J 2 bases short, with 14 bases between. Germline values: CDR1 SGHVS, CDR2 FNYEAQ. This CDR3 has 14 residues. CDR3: CASSSRGFPYEQYF. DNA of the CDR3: TGTGCCAGCAGTTCAAGGGGTTTCCCCTACGAGCAGTACTTC.

This CDR3 reads CASSPLQNTEAFF. DNA for the CDR3: TGTGCCAGCTCCCCCCTACAAAACACTGAAGCTTTCTTT. V usage is TRBV18 and J usage is TRBJ1-1; D remains unclear. V gave up 6 bases and J gave up 2 bases, with 10 bases separating them. Germline CDR1 KGHSH, CDR2 LQKENI. There are 13 residues in the CDR3.

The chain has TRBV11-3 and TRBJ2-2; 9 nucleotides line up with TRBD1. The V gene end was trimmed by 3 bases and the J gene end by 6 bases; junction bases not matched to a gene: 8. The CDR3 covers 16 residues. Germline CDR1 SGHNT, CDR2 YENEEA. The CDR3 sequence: CASSLAGTGIPGELFF. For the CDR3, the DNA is TGTGCCAGCAGCTTGGCCGGGACAGGGATACCCGGGGAGCTGTTTTTT.

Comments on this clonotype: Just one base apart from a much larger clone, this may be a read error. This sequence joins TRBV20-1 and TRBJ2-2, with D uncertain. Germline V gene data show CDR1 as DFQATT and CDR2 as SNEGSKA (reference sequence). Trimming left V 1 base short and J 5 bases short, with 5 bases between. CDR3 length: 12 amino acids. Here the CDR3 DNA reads TGCAGTGCTAGAGCCGGGACCGGGGAGCTGTTTTTT. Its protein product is CSARAGTGELFF.

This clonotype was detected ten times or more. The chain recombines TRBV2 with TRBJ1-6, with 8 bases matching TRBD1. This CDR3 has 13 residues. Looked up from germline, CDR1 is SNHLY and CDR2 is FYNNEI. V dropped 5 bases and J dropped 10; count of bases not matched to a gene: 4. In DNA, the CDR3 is TGTGCCAGCAGTTACAGGGGGGTCTCACCCCTCCACTTT. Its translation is CASSYRGVSPLHF.

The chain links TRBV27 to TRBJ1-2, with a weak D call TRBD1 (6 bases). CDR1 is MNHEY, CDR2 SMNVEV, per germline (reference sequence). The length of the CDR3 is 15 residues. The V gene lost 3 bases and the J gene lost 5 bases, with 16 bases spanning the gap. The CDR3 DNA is TGTGCCAGCAGTTTTAATTACAGGGTATGGTATGGCTACACCTTC. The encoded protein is CASSFNYRVWYGYTF.

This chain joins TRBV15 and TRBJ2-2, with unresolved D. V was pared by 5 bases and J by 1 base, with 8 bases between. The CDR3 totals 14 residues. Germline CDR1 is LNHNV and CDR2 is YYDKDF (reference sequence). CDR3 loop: CATSHTVNTGELFF. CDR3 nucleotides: TGTGCCACCAGCCATACAGTGAACACCGGGGAGCTGTTTTTT.

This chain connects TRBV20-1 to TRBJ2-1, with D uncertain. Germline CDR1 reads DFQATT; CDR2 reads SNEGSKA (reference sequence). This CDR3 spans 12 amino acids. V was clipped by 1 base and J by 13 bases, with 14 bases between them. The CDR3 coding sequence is TGCAGTGCTAGAGTTCAGAGAAGGCCCCAGTTCTTC. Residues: CSARVQRRPQFF.